The present entry profiles one T cell receptor beta chain with its context. The entry originates in a study of OX40 agonist ivuxolimab in advanced cancers. Only in-frame clones appear in the TCRdb table, and some are missing; sequencing was by immunoSEQ multiplex PCR. Found here are tens of thousands of clones, 75% to 85% of them singletons; the top ten hold approximately 0.4%. The V and J ends lost 3 bases and 7 bases respectively, with 10 bases between them. CDR1 is SGHTA, CDR2 FQGTGA, per germline. CDR3 length: 13 amino acids. The sample here was CD4+ or CD8+ T cells sorted from blood, taken in a trial of the OX40 agonist ivuxolimab. This sequence originates from an adult with an advanced solid tumor such as melanoma, head and neck, liver or kidney cancer. The rearrangement links TRBV7-3 to TRBJ2-1, with D possibly TRBD1 on 6 matching bases. The CDR3 reads CASSFFRGNEQFF. CDR3 DNA: TGTGCCAGCAGCTTTTTTAGGGGGAATGAGCAGTTCTTC.